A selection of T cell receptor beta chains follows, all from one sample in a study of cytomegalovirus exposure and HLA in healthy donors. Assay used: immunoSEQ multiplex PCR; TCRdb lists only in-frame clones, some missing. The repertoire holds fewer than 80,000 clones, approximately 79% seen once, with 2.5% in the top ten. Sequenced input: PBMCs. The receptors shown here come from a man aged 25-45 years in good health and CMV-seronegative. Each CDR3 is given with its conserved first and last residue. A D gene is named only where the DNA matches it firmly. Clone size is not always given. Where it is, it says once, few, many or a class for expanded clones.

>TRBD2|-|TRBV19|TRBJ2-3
CASRPFPGEGTDTQYF
TGTGCCAGTAGACCATTCCCCGGGGAGGGAACAGATACGCAGTATTTT
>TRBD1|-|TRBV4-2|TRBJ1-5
CASSQAFSGTVSNQPQHF
TGTGCCAGCAGCCAAGCTTTCTCCGGGACAGTAAGCAATCAGCCCCAGCATTTT
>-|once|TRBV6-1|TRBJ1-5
CASSALGLEGNQPQHF
TGTGCCAGCAGTGCTTTAGGACTCGAGGGCAATCAGCCCCAGCATTTT
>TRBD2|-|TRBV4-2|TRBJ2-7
CASSQASGFTYEQYF
TGTGCCAGCAGCCAAGCTAGCGGGTTTACCTACGAGCAGTACTTC
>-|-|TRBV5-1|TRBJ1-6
CASRPDRNSPLHF
TGCGCCAGCAGGCCTGACAGGAATTCACCCCTCCACTTT
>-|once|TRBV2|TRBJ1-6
CASSESSSYNSPLHF
TGTGCCAGCAGCGAATCCAGCTCCTATAATTCACCCCTCCACTTT
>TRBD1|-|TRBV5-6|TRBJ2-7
CASSRRTGEQYF
TGTGCCAGCAGCCGGCGGACAGGCGAGCAGTACTTC
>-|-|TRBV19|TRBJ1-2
CASSISGLYGYTF
TGTGCCAGTAGTATTTCCGGTCTCTATGGCTACACCTTC
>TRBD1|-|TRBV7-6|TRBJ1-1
CASSGMRDRGYAFF
TGTGCCAGCAGCGGTATGAGGGACAGGGGTTATGCTTTCTTT
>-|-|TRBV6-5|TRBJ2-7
CASSYGWAGVGHEQYF
TGTGCCAGCAGTTACGGCTGGGCAGGGGTTGGCCACGAGCAGTACTTC
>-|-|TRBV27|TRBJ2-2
CASTMVALNTGELFF
TGTGCCAGCACGATGGTGGCCCTGAACACCGGGGAGCTGTTTTTT
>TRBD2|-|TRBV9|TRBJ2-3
CASSVGVSGGKTDTQYF
TGTGCCAGCAGCGTAGGGGTTAGCGGGGGTAAGACAGATACGCAGTATTTT
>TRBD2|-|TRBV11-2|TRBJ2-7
CASSFRGDYEQYF
TGTGCCAGCAGCTTTCGGGGGGACTACGAGCAGTACTTC
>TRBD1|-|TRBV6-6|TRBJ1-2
CAALAGTGVVGYTF
TGTGCAGCACTTGCTGGGACAGGGGTGGTTGGCTACACCTTC
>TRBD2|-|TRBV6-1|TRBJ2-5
CASSEVAGAGETQYF
TGTGCCAGCAGTGAGGTAGCGGGGGCAGGGGAGACCCAGTACTTC
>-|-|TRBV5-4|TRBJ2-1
CASSPDDLAPSSYNEQFF
TGTGCCAGCAGCCCGGACGACCTAGCGCCCAGCTCCTACAATGAGCAGTTCTTC
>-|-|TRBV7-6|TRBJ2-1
CASSRSGGDEQFF
TGTGCCAGCAGCCGAAGCGGAGGCGATGAGCAGTTCTTC
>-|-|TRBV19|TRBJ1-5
CASSTGGGMGNQPQHF
TGTGCCAGTAGTACCGGTGGGGGGATGGGCAATCAGCCCCAGCATTTT
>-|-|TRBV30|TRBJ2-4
CAWSGQNIQYF
TGTGCCTGGAGTGGACAGAACATTCAGTACTTC
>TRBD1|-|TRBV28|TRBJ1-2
CASSLYTRTGERYGYTF
TGTGCCAGCAGTTTATATACCCGGACAGGGGAGCGCTATGGCTACACCTTC
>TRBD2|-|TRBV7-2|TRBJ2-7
CASSSGLAEKYF
TGTGCCAGCAGTTCCGGACTAGCGGAAAAGTACTTC
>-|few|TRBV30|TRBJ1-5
CAWSVLRHSGAQHF
TGTGCCTGGAGTGTACTCAGGCACTCAGGGGCCCAGCATTTT
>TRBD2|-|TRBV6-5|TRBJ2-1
CASRLFSGDHNEQFF
TGTGCCAGCAGATTATTTAGCGGGGACCACAATGAGCAGTTCTTC
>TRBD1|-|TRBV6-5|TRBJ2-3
CASSFGTGGDTQYF
TGTGCCAGCAGTTTCGGGACAGGGGGAGATACGCAGTATTTT
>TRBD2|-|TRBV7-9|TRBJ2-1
CASSPRETSDYNEQFF
TGTGCCAGCAGCCCCCGTGAGACTAGCGACTACAATGAGCAGTTCTTC
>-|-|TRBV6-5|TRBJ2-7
CASSYFQGTAYEQYF
TGTGCCAGCAGTTACTTCCAGGGCACCGCCTACGAGCAGTACTTC
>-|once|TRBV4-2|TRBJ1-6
CASTGGTEISPLHF
TGTGCCAGCACGGGGGGGACTGAGATTTCACCCCTCCACTTT
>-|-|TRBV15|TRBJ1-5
CATSRDLNQPQHF
TGTGCCACCAGCAGAGATCTCAATCAGCCCCAGCATTTT
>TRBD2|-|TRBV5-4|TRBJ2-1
CASSTGSGRGPYNEQFF
TGTGCCAGCAGCACCGGTAGCGGGAGGGGGCCTTACAATGAGCAGTTCTTC
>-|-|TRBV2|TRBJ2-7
CASSDSYEQYF
TGTGCCAGCAGCGACAGCTACGAGCAGTACTTC
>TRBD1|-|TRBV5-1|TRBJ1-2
CASSNRDRGGGYTF
TGCGCCAGCAGCAACCGGGACAGGGGTGGTGGCTACACCTTC
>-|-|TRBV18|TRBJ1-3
CASSPIFGDSGNTIYF
TGTGCCAGCTCACCAATATTCGGAGACTCTGGAAACACCATATATTTT
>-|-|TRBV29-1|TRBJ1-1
CSGSRQEPGAFF
TGCAGCGGGAGCAGACAGGAGCCCGGAGCTTTCTTT
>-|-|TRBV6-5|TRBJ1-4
CASSYAPVEEKLFF
TGTGCCAGCAGTTATGCCCCGGTCGAGGAAAAACTGTTTTTT
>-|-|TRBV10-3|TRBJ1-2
CAISGEAFNYGYTF
TGTGCCATCAGTGGAGAGGCTTTCAACTATGGCTACACCTTC
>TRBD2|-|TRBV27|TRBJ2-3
CASRIAGGPDTQYF
TGTGCCAGCAGGATAGCGGGAGGGCCAGATACGCAGTATTTT
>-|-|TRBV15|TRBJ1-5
CATSRVYRDDQPQHF
TGTGCCACCAGCAGAGTATACAGGGATGATCAGCCCCAGCATTTT
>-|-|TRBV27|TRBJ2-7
CASSLSAGLAYEQYF
TGTGCCAGCAGTTTATCTGCAGGGTTGGCCTACGAGCAGTACTTC
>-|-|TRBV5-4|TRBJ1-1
CASSYQGPSTEAFF
TGTGCCAGCAGCTATCAGGGTCCCAGCACTGAAGCTTTCTTT
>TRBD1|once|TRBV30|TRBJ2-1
CAGTGAICEQFF
TGTGCCGGGACAGGGGCGATTTGTGAGCAGTTCTTC
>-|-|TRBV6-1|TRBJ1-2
CASSAVQSPNYGYTF
TGTGCCAGCAGTGCAGTACAGTCGCCTAACTATGGCTACACCTTC
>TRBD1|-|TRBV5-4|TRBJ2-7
CASSRQGSLLHEQYF
TGTGCCAGCAGCCGACAGGGGAGCCTTCTGCACGAGCAGTACTTC
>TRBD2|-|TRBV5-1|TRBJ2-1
CASSPGGTGTSGNEQFF
TGCGCCAGCAGCCCCGGGGGTACCGGGACTAGCGGAAATGAGCAGTTCTTC
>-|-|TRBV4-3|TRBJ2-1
CASSQGSWQGPYNEQFF
TGCGCCAGCAGCCAAGGCTCCTGGCAGGGGCCCTACAATGAGCAGTTCTTC
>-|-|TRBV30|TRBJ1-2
CASSGRGYTF
TGTGCCTCCTCGGGGAGAGGCTACACCTTC
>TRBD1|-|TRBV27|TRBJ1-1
CASSGTGETEAFF
TGTGCCAGCAGTGGGACAGGCGAGACTGAAGCTTTCTTT
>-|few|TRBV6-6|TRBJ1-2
CASIPQGRGDYGYTF
TGTGCCAGCATCCCCCAAGGAAGAGGAGACTATGGCTACACCTTC
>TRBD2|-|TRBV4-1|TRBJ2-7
CASSQGSVAGVVQYF
TGCGCCAGCAGCCAAGGCTCAGTAGCGGGAGTCGTGCAGTACTTC
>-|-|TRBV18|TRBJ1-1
CASSPGLNTEAFF
TGTGCCAGCTCACCTGGGCTGAACACTGAAGCTTTCTTT
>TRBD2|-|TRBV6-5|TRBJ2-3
CASSYSAGVKVDTQYF
TGTGCCAGCAGTTACTCCGCGGGGGTCAAGGTGGATACGCAGTATTTT
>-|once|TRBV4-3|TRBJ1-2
CASSQAQSSGGYTF
TGCGCCAGCAGCCAAGCACAGTCCTCGGGGGGCTACACCTTC
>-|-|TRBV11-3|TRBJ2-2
CASSSRDKNTGELFF
TGTGCCAGCAGCTCCCGGGACAAGAACACCGGGGAGCTGTTTTTT
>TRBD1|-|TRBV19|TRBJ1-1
CASSIGGGARGTEAFF
TGTGCCAGTAGCATAGGAGGGGGCGCCCGGGGCACTGAAGCTTTCTTT
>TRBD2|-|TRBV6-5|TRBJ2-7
CASSPRGGASYEQYF
TGTGCCAGCAGTCCACGGGGGGGGGCCTCTTACGAGCAGTACTTC